This T cell receptor beta chain was found in a study of human T cells and chemical hapten exposure. The time point is: patch test 3, about 24 weeks after DPC sensitization. Treatment indicated: therapeutic diphenylcyclopropenone sensitization with weekly scalp DPC. Blood was collected ahead of every patch test applied. Via MiXCR, TCRdb re-called the RACE reads, giving one row per CDR3 protein. The sample has roughly 200,000 distinct CDR3 sequences, about 22% seen once. CDR3 length: 15 amino acids. Looked up from germline, CDR1 is ENHRY and CDR2 is SYGVKD. The V segment lost 10 bases and the J segment 7 bases; nucleotides outside the gene matches: 16.

The sample in question was whole blood, obtained in connection with sensitization to the hapten diphenylcyclopropenone (DPC). This clonotype originated in a middle-aged woman with alopecia areata. Some clones in this sample may be carry-over from other donors' samples. The chain is built from TRBV10-3 and TRBJ1-2; TRBD1 matches at 9 bases. This CDR3 is CATLDLYRGQSGYTF. Written as DNA, the CDR3 is TGTGCCACCCTTGACCTTTACAGGGGGCAATCTGGCTACACCTTC.